This is a list of T cell receptor beta chains from one sample in a study of T cell changes during pregnancy in multiple sclerosis. Assay: immunoSEQ multiplex PCR; the TCRdb copy retains only in-frame clones and omits some. The sample consists of about 100,000 clones, roughly 90% of them appearing once. The material was peripheral blood, obtained after pregnancy. The receptors stem from a female donor with multiple sclerosis, enrolled in a pregnancy study. CDR3s include the opening cysteine and the closing phenylalanine or tryptophan. D genes are given only for firm matches.

CASSQVSKPEAFF	TGCGCCAGCAGCCAAGTTTCTAAACCTGAGGCTTTCTTT	TRBV4-1	TRBJ1-1	-
CASSYPTGINTGELFF	TGTGCCAGCAGTTACCCGACCGGGATTAACACCGGGGAGCTGTTTTTT	TRBV6-6	TRBJ2-2	-
CASMGGPLNTEAFF	TGTGCCAGCATGGGGGGGCCTTTGAACACTGAAGCTTTCTTT	TRBV2	TRBJ1-1	-
CASLEGLGQPQHF	TGTGCCTCTCTGGAGGGATTGGGGCAGCCCCAGCATTTT	TRBV2	TRBJ1-5	-
CASSLTTDSYEQYF	TGTGCCAGCAGCCTAACGACAGACTCCTACGAGCAGTACTTC	TRBV14	TRBJ2-7	-
CASSSRTGGAFDTIYF	TGTGCCAGCAGCTCGAGGACAGGGGGCGCTTTTGACACCATATATTTT	TRBV7-9	TRBJ1-3	TRBD1
CASSIVMSGAGELFF	TGTGCCAGTAGTATAGTTATGTCGGGAGCCGGGGAGCTGTTTTTT	TRBV19	TRBJ2-2	-
CASSLYGVGYGYTF	TGTGCCAGCAGCTTATACGGGGTAGGCTATGGCTACACCTTC	TRBV7-2	TRBJ1-2	-
CASSVGLGLAGEKLVYEQYF	TGTGCCAGCAGCGTCGGCCTGGGACTAGCGGGGGAGAAGCTAGTCTACGAGCAGTACTTC	TRBV9	TRBJ2-7	TRBD2
CASSAGGYTEAFF	TGTGCCAGCAGTGCGGGGGGGTACACTGAAGCTTTCTTT	TRBV2	TRBJ1-1	-
CASRWDARGGYTF	TGTGCCAGTAGGTGGGACGCCCGGGGGGGCTACACCTTC	TRBV19	TRBJ1-2	-
CASSGTGTSGDTTDTQYF	TGTGCCAGCAGCGGAACCGGGACTAGCGGGGACACTACAGATACGCAGTATTTT	TRBV5-4	TRBJ2-3	TRBD2
CASSLAAPGDEQYF	TGTGCCAGCAGCTTAGCCGCCCCCGGTGACGAGCAGTACTTC	TRBV11-1	TRBJ2-7	-
CASSQDGGGLGPQHF	TGCGCCAGCAGCCAAGATGGGGGAGGGTTAGGGCCCCAGCATTTT	TRBV4-1	TRBJ1-5	-
CASSLDGGSNQPQHF	TGCGCCAGCAGCTTGGACGGGGGGAGCAATCAGCCCCAGCATTTT	TRBV5-1	TRBJ1-5	-
CASSHLREPIGYTF	TGTGCCAGCAGCCATTTGAGGGAGCCGATTGGCTACACCTTC	TRBV7-8	TRBJ1-2	-
CASMGKGGGTDTQYF	TGTGCCAGCATGGGAAAGGGGGGGGGCACAGATACGCAGTATTTT	TRBV25-1	TRBJ2-3	-
CASSLRQGPSGNTIYF	TGTGCCAGCAGCTTAAGACAGGGCCCCTCTGGAAACACCATATATTTT	TRBV7-2	TRBJ1-3	TRBD1
CASSIQRGLDKETQYF	TGTGCCAGTAGTATCCAAAGGGGGCTCGATAAGGAGACCCAGTACTTC	TRBV19	TRBJ2-5	TRBD1
CASSKTGWNEQFF	TGTGCCAGCAGCAAGACAGGGTGGAATGAGCAGTTCTTC	TRBV7-9	TRBJ2-1	TRBD1
CASTRDRDRDTQYF	TGTGCCAGTACTCGCGACAGGGATAGAGATACGCAGTATTTT	TRBV19	TRBJ2-3	TRBD1
CASSVAGGGYGYTF	TGTGCCAGCAGCGTTGCAGGGGGTGGCTATGGCTACACCTTC	TRBV9	TRBJ1-2	TRBD1
CASAGGSYEQYF	TGTGCCAGTGCAGGGGGTTCCTACGAGCAGTACTTC	TRBV19	TRBJ2-7	TRBD1
CASSLGLAGTDTQYF	TGTGCTAGCAGCTTAGGACTAGCGGGCACAGATACGCAGTATTTT	TRBV7-7	TRBJ2-3	TRBD2
CASSPPPGGIYEQYF	TGTGCCAGCAGCCCCCCCCCGGGGGGCATATACGAGCAGTACTTC	TRBV7-8	TRBJ2-7	-
CASSRSGGAPGGNQPQHF	TGTGCCAGCAGCCGAAGTGGCGGGGCGCCCGGGGGAAATCAGCCCCAGCATTTT	TRBV7-8	TRBJ1-5	-
CASSVDGDSSSPLHF	TGTGCCAGCAGCGTGGATGGGGACAGCAGTTCACCCCTCCACTTT	TRBV9	TRBJ1-6	TRBD1
CASSAGQTGELFF	TGTGCCAGCAGCGCGGGTCAGACCGGGGAGCTGTTTTTT	TRBV7-3	TRBJ2-2	-
CASSLSSGGTDEQYF	TGTGCCAGCAGCTTATCTAGCGGGGGTACCGACGAGCAGTACTTC	TRBV7-6	TRBJ2-7	TRBD2
CASSRAGTAFPYEQYF	TGTGCCAGCTCACGAGCCGGGACAGCGTTTCCCTACGAGCAGTACTTC	TRBV18	TRBJ2-7	TRBD1
CASSIPSGQGIYEQYF	TGTGCCAGTAGTATCCCATCGGGACAGGGCATCTACGAGCAGTACTTC	TRBV19	TRBJ2-7	TRBD1
CASRNSATGNTEAFF	TGTGCCAGCAGAAACTCTGCGACGGGAAACACTGAAGCTTTCTTT	TRBV6-5	TRBJ1-1	-
CASSLTLAGVGETQYF	TGTGCCAGCAGCTTAACGTTAGCGGGGGTAGGAGAGACCCAGTACTTC	TRBV7-3	TRBJ2-5	TRBD2
CASSSQETQYF	TGTGCCAGCAGCTCGCAAGAGACCCAGTACTTC	TRBV7-9	TRBJ2-5	-
CASSETFRIAKNIQYF	TGTGCCAGCAGTGAAACGTTCAGGATAGCCAAAAACATTCAGTACTTC	TRBV2	TRBJ2-4	-
CASSPPGGGNYNEQFF	TGTGCCAGCAGCCCCCCCGGCGGGGGGAACTACAATGAGCAGTTCTTC	TRBV9	TRBJ2-1	TRBD2
CASSPGFGSLLPFPQHF	TGCGCCAGCAGCCCCGGTTTTGGCAGTCTACTACCGTTTCCCCAGCATTTT	TRBV5-1	TRBJ1-5	-
CASSAQGLDEKLFF	TGTGCCAGTAGTGCCCAGGGGTTGGATGAAAAACTGTTTTTT	TRBV19	TRBJ1-4	-
CASSLGGSSGANVLTF	TGTGCCAGCAGCTTGGGCGGCAGCTCTGGGGCCAACGTCCTGACTTTC	TRBV5-4	TRBJ2-6	-